These 31 T cell receptor beta chains were sequenced from one sample in a study of T cells after yellow fever vaccination. TCRdb redid the calling of the 5' RACE reads with MiXCR, one entry per CDR3 protein. The sample contains hundreds of thousands of distinct CDR3 sequences, 8.5% to 9% of which appear only once. Here the sequenced sample was PBMCs, taken on the day of the first yellow fever vaccination. These receptors originate from a man in his late teens or twenties who received the YFV17D yellow fever vaccine.

Only a few counts were recorded for this clonotype. The V gene is TRBV12-3 or TRBV12-4, the J gene TRBJ1-5; 9 bases agree with TRBD1. Unmatched junction bases numbered 4, after V lost 3 bases and J lost 7 bases. The CDR3 consists of 14 residues. The CDR3 sequence: CASSLRDRDQPQHF. CDR3 DNA: TGTGCCAGCAGTTTGCGGGACAGGGACCAGCCCCAGCATTTT.

The V call is TRBV20-1, the J call TRBJ2-5, with TRBD2 matching over 7 bases. The CDR3 is made up of 14 amino acids. CDR1 DFQATT and CDR2 SNEGSKA come from the germline V gene (reference sequence). The trim removed 3 bases at V and 4 bases at J, leaving 8 bases unmatched. CDR3 sequence (DNA): TGCAGTGCTAGCCGAGGACTAGATCGAGAGACCCAGTACTTC. Translating it yields CSASRGLDRETQYF.

V is TRBV4-1 and J is TRBJ2-5; D unclear. V was pared by 0 bases and J by 7 bases, with 9 bases between. CDR1 is MGHRA and CDR2 is YSYEKL in the germline V gene. CDR3 length: 13 amino acids. For the CDR3, the DNA is TGCGCCAGCAGCCAAGAACTTGGCGGGACCCAGTACTTC. This encodes CASSQELGGTQYF.

This rearrangement joins TRBV7-8 to TRBJ2-7, with D perhaps TRBD1 or TRBD2 (6 bases each). Germline lookup yields CDR1 SGHVS and CDR2 FQNEAQ. This CDR3 has 15 amino acids. Trimming removed 3 bases from V and 11 bases from J, with 23 bases in between. CDR3 nucleotides: TGTGCCAGCAGCTTTGCCCGGGACATCCTTGGCGGGGAGTACTTC. As protein: CASSFARDILGGEYF.

The rearrangement uses TRBV5-4 and TRBJ2-5; D may be TRBD1 or TRBD2 (5 bases each). The ends were cut back, 2 bases at V and 5 bases at J, with 19 bases in the middle. The length of the CDR3 is 16 residues. Germline CDR1 reads SGHNT; CDR2 reads YYREEE (reference sequence). The CDR3 DNA sequence: TGTGCCAGCAGCTTTGGGTCCGGGGCTTGGGGGGAGACCCAGTACTTC. Translating gives CASSFGSGAWGETQYF.

Many counts were recorded for this clonotype. This chain connects TRBV7-9 to TRBJ2-4; TRBD2 might be the D (6 bases). V was pared by 7 bases and J by 5 bases, with 18 bases between. CDR3 length: 15 residues. The germline V gene has CDR1 SEHNR and CDR2 FQNEAQ (reference sequence). For the CDR3, the DNA is TGTGCCAGCATGTGGGACCTGGGGGGAGAAAACATTCAGTACTTC. Its protein product is CASMWDLGGENIQYF.

In DNA form, the CDR3 reads TGTGCCACCAGCAGAGACAGATCCCGGGATTCACCCCTCCACTTT. It specifies CATSRDRSRDSPLHF. This sequence joins TRBV15 and TRBJ1-6; D call uncertain. Trimming shortened V by 0 bases and J by 8 bases, and 11 bases separated the two germline ends. The CDR3 contains 15 residues. Germline lookup yields CDR1 LNHNV and CDR2 YYDKDF (reference sequence).

This clonotype was detected ten times or more. This chain uses TRBV4-3 with TRBJ2-1; the D gene could be TRBD1 or TRBD2 (5 bases each). The V end was cut by 4 bases, the J end by 4 bases, with 14 bases between. The CDR3 sequence is 15 residues long. Germline assignment: CDR1 LGHNA and CDR2 YSLEER. The CDR3 loop is CASSPGTARYNEQFF. The CDR3 DNA follows: TGCGCCAGCAGCCCTGGGACGGCCAGGTACAATGAGCAGTTCTTC.

This clonotype was seen a few times. The genes are TRBV4-1 and TRBJ2-1; 8 bases are a match to TRBD2. With V trimmed by 4 bases and J by 1 base, 9 bases remained unmatched. The germline V gene has CDR1 MGHRA and CDR2 YSYEKL. The CDR3 sequence is 17 residues long. Written as DNA, the CDR3 is TGCGCCAGCAGCCCCGCGTTTGAGCGGGGGTCCTACAATGAGCAGTTCTTC. Residues: CASSPAFERGSYNEQFF.

The CDR3 reads CASSPVSGGGNEQFF. In DNA, the CDR3 is TGTGCCAGCAGCCCCGTTAGCGGGGGGGGAAATGAGCAGTTCTTC. The V and J genes are TRBV7-2 and TRBJ2-1; the match to TRBD2 covers 11 bases. From germline, CDR1 is SGHTA and CDR2 FQGNSA. The CDR3 has 15 amino acids. Germline trimming cut 5 bases from V and 7 bases from J; bases unmatched to any gene: 7.

This clonotype was detected only a few times. The chain joins TRBV20-1 to TRBJ2-3; 7 bases line up with TRBD2. V shed 5 bases and J 2 bases; nucleotides not matched to a gene: 4. This CDR3 has 13 residues. Per the germline V gene, CDR1 is DFQATT and CDR2 is SNEGSKA (reference sequence). The CDR3 region has the DNA TGCAGTGCTCGCGGGGGTGTCACAGATACGCAGTATTTT. Amino acids: CSARGGVTDTQYF.

In its sample, this clonotype was seen many times. The chain recombines TRBV19 with TRBJ2-3; the match to TRBD2 covers 8 bases. Germline CDR1 LNHDA, CDR2 SQIVND (reference sequence). J was trimmed by 1 base and V by 3 bases; bases with no gene match: 3. The CDR3 is made up of 15 amino acids. As DNA, the CDR3 is TGTGCCAGTAGTATCAGCGGGGGCCGCACAGATACGCAGTATTTT. Translated, it gives CASSISGGRTDTQYF.

This clonotype has ten or more counts. The chain couples TRBV10-3 to TRBJ1-6; 7 bases line up with TRBD1. CDR3 length equals 14 residues. Germline V CDR1 and CDR2: ENHRY, SYGVKD. The J segment lost 8 bases and the V segment lost 10 bases, leaving 11 bases of the junction unmatched. The chain's CDR3 is CATDQGDGDSPLHF. Here the CDR3 DNA reads TGTGCCACAGACCAGGGGGATGGAGATTCACCCCTCCACTTT.

In regard to this clonotype: At one of its ends the junction is not consistent with the germline gene, which may arise from a read error. The J gene is TRBJ1-2, the V gene TRBV15, with TRBD1 as a possible D gene (6 bases). The CDR3 contains 14 residues. Germline V gene lookup returns CDR1 LNHNV and CDR2 YYDKDF (reference sequence). The CDR3 DNA is TGTGCCACCAATCCAGGGGTTGCGAGCTATGGCTTCACCTTC. Protein: CATNPGVASYGFTF.

This clonotype was counted between two and nine times. V is TRBV7-9 and J is TRBJ1-4; 7 nucleotides align to TRBD1. The V and J ends lost 8 bases and 7 bases, in that order; junction bases with no gene match: 7. Germline CDR1 reads SEHNR; CDR2 reads FQNEAQ (reference sequence). The CDR3 extends over 13 amino acids. For the CDR3, the DNA is TGTGCCAGCGGGCAGGGGGTTGGTGAAAAACTGTTTTTT. Amino acids: CASGQGVGEKLFF.

Many counts were recorded for this clonotype. Germline is not matched at one junction end, which may reflect a read error. This rearrangement joins TRBV5-1 to TRBJ2-6; D not certain. The CDR3 contains 14 residues. Per the germline V gene, CDR1 is SGHRS and CDR2 is YFSETQ. The CDR3 loop is CASSLGTGANVLTF. In nucleotides, the CDR3 is TGCGCCAGCAGTTTGGGGACTGGGGCCAACGTCCTGACTTTC.

This clonotype was seen at least ten times. The chain employs TRBV7-9 and TRBJ2-7, with 8 bases fitting TRBD1. The CDR3 has 14 amino acids. V dropped 4 bases and J dropped 6; count of bases not matched to a gene: 8. Looked up from germline, CDR1 is SEHNR and CDR2 is FQNEAQ (reference sequence). The CDR3 DNA reads TGTGCCAGCAGCTCAGGGGGCGCCGCATTCGAGCAGTACTTC. Translating it yields CASSSGGAAFEQYF.

The chain links TRBV20-1 to TRBJ2-3, with D uncertain. The length of the CDR3 is 14 residues. V lost 0 bases to trimming and J lost 2 bases, with 9 bases between them. The germline CDR1 and CDR2 sequences are DFQATT and SNEGSKA (reference sequence). CDR3 amino acids: CSARDPGYTDTQYF. Here the CDR3 DNA reads TGCAGTGCTAGAGATCCTGGGTACACAGATACGCAGTATTTT.

Concerning this clonotype itself: The junction differs from germline at one of its ends, possibly a read error. The V and J genes are TRBV5-1 and TRBJ2-5, with D possibly called TRBD1 or TRBD2 (5 bases each). The CDR3 is 14 residues long. Looked up from germline, CDR1 is SGHRS and CDR2 is YFSETQ. The CDR3 loop reads CASRKNGRDGASRF. The DNA for the CDR3 is TGCGCCAGCAGGAAGAATGGAAGAGACGGGGCTTCCCGCTTC.

The chain recombines TRBV6-5 with TRBJ2-1; D possibly corresponds to TRBD2 (5 bases). Trimming stripped 0 bases from V and 6 bases from J, with 9 bases between. Germline V gene sequence: CDR1 MNHEY, CDR2 SVGAGI. CDR3 length equals 14 residues. In DNA, the CDR3 is TGTGCCAGCAGTTACTCCGGGGTTTTCAATGAGCAGTTCTTC. Protein sequence: CASSYSGVFNEQFF.

The genes are TRBV6-2 or TRBV6-3 and TRBJ2-4; tentative D call: TRBD2 (5 bases). Trimming stripped 2 bases from V and 0 bases from J, with 14 bases between. The germline gives CDR1 MNHEY, CDR2 SVGEGT. This CDR3 has 17 residues. The CDR3 bases are TGTGCCAGCAGTTACCCGACCCTTGGACTAGCCAAAAACATTCAGTACTTC. Translated, it gives CASSYPTLGLAKNIQYF.

This clonotype was observed a handful of times. The V gene is TRBV24-1, the J gene TRBJ2-5; no reliable D call. Looked up from germline, CDR1 is KGHDR and CDR2 is SFDVKD. The CDR3 is 13 residues long. V lost 1 base and J lost 5, with 7 bases in between. The CDR3 region has the DNA TGTGCCACCAGTGATTTTGCTTGGGAGACCCAGTACTTC. Residues: CATSDFAWETQYF.

The gene calls are TRBV11-1 and TRBJ2-7, with 8 bases lining up with TRBD2. CDR3 size: 18 residues. Germline CDR1 and CDR2: SGHAT and FQDESV (reference sequence). V was clipped by 3 bases and J by 6 bases; unmatched bases: 19. The CDR3 coding sequence is TGTGCCAGCAGCTTCGGGTTGATTGGCGGGACTAGTCCCTCCGAGCAGTACTTC. Encoded protein: CASSFGLIGGTSPSEQYF.

This clonotype has a handful of counts. The gene calls are TRBV7-2 and TRBJ1-1; no reliable D call. V shed 2 bases and J shed 1 base, with 8 bases lying between them. Germline V lookup: CDR1 SGHTA, CDR2 FQGNSA. This CDR3 contains 14 residues. The DNA for the CDR3 is TGTGCCAGCAGCTTAACGTCCGAGAACACTGAAGCTTTCTTT. Its protein is CASSLTSENTEAFF.

This clonotype was seen only a few times. The chain combines TRBV9 with TRBJ2-3; D may correspond to TRBD1 or TRBD2 (5 bases each). Germline V gene sequence: CDR1 SGDLS, CDR2 YYNGEE. The germline V and J ends were trimmed by 5 bases and 0 bases, with 19 bases remaining between them. The CDR3 spans 17 residues. This chain's CDR3 is CASSLEGQTTSTDTQYF. CDR3 coding DNA: TGTGCCAGCAGTCTTGAGGGGCAGACTACTAGCACAGATACGCAGTATTTT. Complete variable domain (other parts from reference TRBV9 and TRBJ2-3): DSGVTQTPKHLITATGQRVTLRCSPRSGDLSVYWYQQSLDQGLQFLIQYYNGEERAKGNILERFSAQQFPDLHSELNLSSLELGDSALYFCASSLEGQTTSTDTQYFGPGTRLTVL.

J is TRBJ2-3 and V is TRBV29-1, with 10 bases that match TRBD2. Germline V lookup: CDR1 SQVTM, CDR2 ANQGSEA. The CDR3 totals 16 residues. V was clipped by 4 bases and J by 6 bases; unmatched bases: 13. The CDR3 nucleotides read TGCAGCGTTGGGCGAGCGGGGGGGCCCGAATCCGATACGCAGTATTTT. Encoded protein: CSVGRAGGPESDTQYF.

This chain connects TRBV6-5 to TRBJ2-3; D gene uncertain. There are 14 residues in the CDR3. Germline loops: CDR1 MNHEY, CDR2 SVGAGI. With 2 bases removed from V and 0 bases from J, the gap between germline ends came to 6 bases. CDR3 nucleotides: TGTGCCAGCAGTTACAATCCTAGCACAGATACGCAGTATTTT. This gives the protein CASSYNPSTDTQYF.

The genes are TRBV5-6 and TRBJ2-5; a possible D gene is TRBD1 (5 bases). The CDR3 consists of 14 residues. Trimming pared 0 bases from V and 5 bases from J, leaving 11 bases between. CDR1 is SGHDT, CDR2 YYEEEE, per germline. CDR3 in DNA: TGTGCCAGCAGCTTGGGACAGCAAGGGGAGACCCAGTACTTC. This translates into CASSLGQQGETQYF. Complete variable domain (other parts from reference TRBV5-6 and TRBJ2-5): DAGVTQSPTHLIKTRGQQVTLRCSPKSGHDTVSWYQQALGQGPQFIFQYYEEEERQRGNFPDRFSGHQFPNYSSELNVNALLLGDSALYLCASSLGQQGETQYFGPGTRLLVL.

This clonotype was seen a handful of times. J is TRBJ1-5 and V is TRBV20-1; D is undetermined. The V and J ends lost 0 bases and 5 bases respectively, with 17 bases between them. Germline assignment: CDR1 DFQATT and CDR2 SNEGSKA (reference sequence). This CDR3 spans 16 amino acids. The DNA of the CDR3 is TGCAGTGCTAGAGATCGGAGGGCTCTCCATCATCAGCCCCAGCATTTT. Its translation is CSARDRRALHHQPQHF.

The gene calls are TRBV6-4 and TRBJ2-3; D remains ambiguous. V was clipped by 2 bases and J by 2 bases, with 5 bases between them. The CDR3 is 13 amino acids. CDR1 is MRHNA, CDR2 SNTAGT, per germline. CDR3 loop: CASSDQTTDTQYF. CDR3 in DNA: TGTGCCAGCAGTGACCAAACCACAGATACGCAGTATTTT.

This clonotype appeared a few times. This sequence joins TRBV7-2 and TRBJ2-1; D remains ambiguous. The CDR3 totals 12 residues. Trimming removed 5 bases from V and 7 bases from J, with 9 bases in between. Germline V gives CDR1 SGHTA, CDR2 FQGNSA. In nucleotides, the CDR3 is TGTGCCAGCAGCCCCCGCAGAAATGAGCAGTTCTTC. It yields the protein CASSPRRNEQFF. Filled out from reference TRBV7-2 and TRBJ2-1, the complete variable domain reads GAGVSQSPSNKVTEKGKDVELRCDPISGHTALYWYRQSLGQGLEFLIYFQGNSAPDKSGLPSDRFSAERTGGSVSTLTIQRTQQEDSAVYLCASSPRRNEQFFGPGTRLTVL.